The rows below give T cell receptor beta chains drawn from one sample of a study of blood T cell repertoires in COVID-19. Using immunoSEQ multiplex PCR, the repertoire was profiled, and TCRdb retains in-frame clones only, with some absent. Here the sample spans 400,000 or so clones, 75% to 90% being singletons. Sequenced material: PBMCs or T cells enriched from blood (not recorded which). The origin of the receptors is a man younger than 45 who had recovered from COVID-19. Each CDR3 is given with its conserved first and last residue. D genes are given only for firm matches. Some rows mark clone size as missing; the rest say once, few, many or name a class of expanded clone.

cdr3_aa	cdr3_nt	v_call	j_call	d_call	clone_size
CASSRLDRTYEQYF	TGTGCCAGCAGCCGACTAGACAGAACCTACGAGCAGTACTTC	TRBV28	TRBJ2-7	-	few
CASSFQTGYTEAFF	TGTGCCAGCAGCTTTCAAACGGGGTACACTGAAGCTTTCTTT	TRBV5-4	TRBJ1-1	-	-
CASSWREGDQPQHF	TGTGCCAGCAGTTGGCGGGAAGGGGATCAGCCCCAGCATTTT	TRBV27	TRBJ1-5	-	-
CASSLFIGGQGAYNEQFF	TGTGCCAGCAGCTTGTTTATAGGGGGACAGGGGGCCTACAATGAGCAGTTCTTC	TRBV5-6	TRBJ2-1	TRBD1	-
CASESTMNTEAFF	TGTGCCAGCGAATCGACAATGAACACTGAAGCTTTCTTT	TRBV12-3/TRBV12-4	TRBJ1-1	-	-
CAGQGTNQPQHF	TGTGCCGGCCAGGGAACCAATCAGCCCCAGCATTTT	TRBV28	TRBJ1-5	-	-
CASRPTGESRSPLHF	TGTGCCAGCAGACCGACAGGGGAGTCCCGTTCACCCCTCCACTTT	TRBV3-1/TRBV3-2	TRBJ1-6	TRBD1	-
CASSRSEALANYGYTF	TGTGCCAGTAGTAGGTCTGAGGCCCTAGCTAACTATGGCTACACCTTC	TRBV19	TRBJ1-2	-	-
CASSQGQGNTEAFF	TGCGCCAGCAGCCAAGGACAGGGGAACACTGAAGCTTTCTTT	TRBV4-1	TRBJ1-1	TRBD1	-
CASSPGHWNEKLFF	TGTGCCAGTAGCCCGGGACATTGGAATGAAAAACTGTTTTTT	TRBV19	TRBJ1-4	-	-
CASSLARQGGIGYTF	TGTGCCAGCAGCTTAGCTCGCCAGGGAGGTATTGGCTACACCTTC	TRBV7-9	TRBJ1-2	-	few
CASSPFTGELFF	TGTGCCAGCAGTCCCTTCACCGGGGAGCTGTTTTTT	TRBV12-3/TRBV12-4	TRBJ2-2	-	-
CASSPLAGGNLYNEQFF	TGCGCCAGCAGCCCACTAGCGGGAGGGAATCTTTACAATGAGCAGTTCTTC	TRBV4-1	TRBJ2-1	TRBD2	-
CASRSGLLYEQYF	TGCGCCAGCAGATCGGGACTGCTTTACGAGCAGTACTTC	TRBV5-1	TRBJ2-7	-	-
CASSGGTAGGYTF	TGTGCCAGCAGTGGGGGGACAGCGGGTGGCTACACCTTC	TRBV12-3/TRBV12-4	TRBJ1-2	TRBD1	-
CASSQEGVQPQHF	TGCGCCAGCAGCCAAGAAGGGGTCCAGCCCCAGCATTTT	TRBV4-1	TRBJ1-5	-	-
CASSFAGNQETQYF	TGTGCCAGCAGCTTCGCCGGGAACCAAGAGACCCAGTACTTC	TRBV13	TRBJ2-5	-	-
CSVERGTGNTIYF	TGCAGCGTTGAAAGAGGGACTGGAAACACCATATATTTT	TRBV29-1	TRBJ1-3	-	-
CASSVSGVTEAFF	TGCGCCAGCAGTGTTTCAGGGGTCACTGAAGCTTTCTTT	TRBV10-1	TRBJ1-1	-	-
CSAKGGSSTDTQYF	TGCTCCGCTAAGGGAGGGTCTAGCACAGATACGCAGTATTTT	TRBV29-1	TRBJ2-3	TRBD2	-
CASTERGGRVEAFF	TGTGCCAGCACCGAAAGGGGGGGGCGTGTTGAAGCTTTCTTT	TRBV6-5	TRBJ1-1	-	-
CSVEDRTGSYEQYF	TGCAGCGTTGAAGACAGGACAGGCTCCTACGAGCAGTACTTC	TRBV29-1	TRBJ2-7	TRBD1	-
CASSDTGYEQFF	TGTGCCAGCAGCGATACTGGTTATGAGCAGTTCTTC	TRBV7-9	TRBJ2-1	-	-
CASSFAGGETQYF	TGTGCCAGCAGCTTCGCCGGGGGAGAGACCCAGTACTTC	TRBV7-2	TRBJ2-5	-	-
CANSLENTEAFF	TGTGCCAATTCACTCGAGAACACTGAAGCTTTCTTT	TRBV2	TRBJ1-1	-	once
CAIWRDRGLEATNEKLFF	TGTGCCATTTGGAGGGACAGGGGTTTGGAGGCGACTAATGAAAAACTGTTTTTT	TRBV6-4	TRBJ1-4	TRBD1	once
CSVERGTNEKLFF	TGCAGCGTTGAACGGGGAACTAATGAAAAACTGTTTTTT	TRBV29-1	TRBJ1-4	-	-
CASSWASDTQYF	TGTGCCAGTAGTTGGGCGTCCGATACGCAGTATTTT	TRBV19	TRBJ2-3	-	-
CASSLYRGSSYGYTF	TGTGCCAGCAGCCTATACAGGGGATCATCGTATGGCTACACCTTC	TRBV6-5	TRBJ1-2	TRBD1	-
CSVVEGSNQPQHF	TGCAGCGTTGTGGAGGGAAGCAATCAGCCCCAGCATTTT	TRBV29-1	TRBJ1-5	-	-
CASSAHRGIDTEAFF	TGTGCCAGCAGCGCCCACCGGGGAATCGACACTGAAGCTTTCTTT	TRBV13	TRBJ1-1	-	-
CASSTGQGAYNEQFF	TGCGCCAGCAGCACCGGACAGGGGGCATACAATGAGCAGTTCTTC	TRBV5-1	TRBJ2-1	TRBD1	-
CASRSGLAATGELFF	TGTGCCAGCAGATCGGGACTAGCCGCCACCGGGGAGCTGTTTTTT	TRBV7-9	TRBJ2-2	TRBD2	-
CASTLATRNSPLHF	TGTGCCAGCACCTTAGCTACACGTAATTCACCCCTCCACTTT	TRBV28	TRBJ1-6	-	-
CATLRGGNTGELFF	TGTGCCACCCTACGGGGGGGGAACACCGGGGAGCTGTTTTTT	TRBV28	TRBJ2-2	TRBD2	-
CASSPEGKGGYEQYF	TGTGCCAGCAGCCCCGAGGGGAAGGGAGGGTACGAGCAGTACTTC	TRBV5-4	TRBJ2-7	TRBD2	once
CATSRDRGEKLFF	TGTGCCACCAGCCGGGACAGGGGTGAAAAACTGTTTTTT	TRBV15	TRBJ1-4	TRBD1	-
CASSPSGRVSDTQYF	TGTGCCAGCAGCCCCAGCGGGAGGGTCTCAGATACGCAGTATTTT	TRBV5-4	TRBJ2-3	TRBD2	-
CASSLGTTPPWDEQFF	TGTGCCAGCTCATTAGGGACTACCCCGCCCTGGGATGAGCAGTTCTTC	TRBV18	TRBJ2-1	TRBD2	-
CASSVEASFSYEQYF	TGTGCCAGCAGCGTAGAGGCTAGCTTCTCCTACGAGCAGTACTTC	TRBV9	TRBJ2-7	-	-
CASRALPGTGSHTQYF	TGTGCCAGTAGAGCACTTCCCGGGACAGGGAGCCATACGCAGTATTTT	TRBV19	TRBJ2-3	TRBD1	-
CASSPNNQPQHF	TGTGCCAGCAGTCCCAATAATCAGCCCCAGCATTTT	TRBV12-3/TRBV12-4	TRBJ1-5	-	-
CATLSRPPGGEQFF	TGCGCCACTTTGTCTCGACCCCCGGGGGGTGAGCAGTTCTTC	TRBV4-1	TRBJ2-1	TRBD2	-
CASNLEGLSNEQFF	TGTGCCAGCAACCTCGAGGGACTATCCAATGAGCAGTTCTTC	TRBV9	TRBJ2-1	TRBD2	-
CSVRTGSLGHEQYF	TGCAGCGTTCGGACAGGGAGTCTAGGGCACGAGCAGTACTTC	TRBV29-1	TRBJ2-7	TRBD1	-
CATSSSDQPQHF	TGTGCCACCAGCTCGAGCGATCAGCCCCAGCATTTT	TRBV15	TRBJ1-5	-	-
CASSEGQTFTDTQYF	TGTGCCAGCAGTGAGGGACAGACATTCACAGATACGCAGTATTTT	TRBV27	TRBJ2-3	TRBD1	-
CASSWGTSSNEQYF	TGTGCCAGCAGCTGGGGTACTAGCTCTAACGAGCAGTACTTC	TRBV5-5	TRBJ2-7	-	-
CATSDFGTGDNEQFF	TGTGCCACCAGTGATTTTGGGACAGGCGACAATGAGCAGTTCTTC	TRBV24-1	TRBJ2-1	TRBD1	-
CASSSLLSNYGYTF	TGTGCCAGCAGTTCCCTACTTTCTAACTATGGCTACACCTTC	TRBV28	TRBJ1-2	-	-
CASSLTTVSYEQYF	TGTGCCAGCAGTTTAACGACAGTCTCCTACGAGCAGTACTTC	TRBV28	TRBJ2-7	-	-
CASRTPGQGRELFF	TGTGCCAGCAGGACCCCGGGACAGGGGAGAGAACTGTTTTTT	TRBV28	TRBJ1-4	TRBD1	-
CASSLSPTLRYGGYTF	TGTGCCAGCAGTTTAAGTCCCACCCTGAGATATGGTGGCTACACCTTC	TRBV28	TRBJ1-2	-	-
CASSFQGRNSPLHF	TGTGCTAGCAGCTTTCAGGGGCGGAATTCACCCCTCCACTTT	TRBV7-7	TRBJ1-6	-	-
CASSPRLASQETQYF	TGCGCCAGCAGCCCCCGACTAGCGTCACAAGAGACCCAGTACTTC	TRBV5-1	TRBJ2-5	TRBD2	-
CASSQDSQNSYEQYF	TGCGCCAGCAGCCAAGATAGCCAAAACTCCTACGAGCAGTACTTC	TRBV4-1	TRBJ2-7	-	-